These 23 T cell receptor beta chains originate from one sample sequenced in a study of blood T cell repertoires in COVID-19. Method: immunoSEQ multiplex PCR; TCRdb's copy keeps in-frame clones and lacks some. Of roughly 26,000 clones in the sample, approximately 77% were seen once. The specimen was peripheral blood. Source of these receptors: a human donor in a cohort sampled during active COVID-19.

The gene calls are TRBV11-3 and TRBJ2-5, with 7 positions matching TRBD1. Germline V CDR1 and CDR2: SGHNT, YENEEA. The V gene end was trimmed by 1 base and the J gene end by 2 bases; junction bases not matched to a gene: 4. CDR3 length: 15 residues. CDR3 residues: CASSLAGTVQETQYF. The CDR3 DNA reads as TGTGCCAGCAGCTTAGCCGGGACAGTGCAAGAGACCCAGTACTTC. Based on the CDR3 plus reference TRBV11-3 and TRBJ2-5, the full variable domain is EAGVVQSPRYKIIEKKQPVAFWCNPISGHNTLYWYLQNLGQGPELLIRYENEEAVDDSQLPKDRFSAERLKGVDSTLKIQPAELGDSAVYLCASSLAGTVQETQYFGPGTRLLVL.

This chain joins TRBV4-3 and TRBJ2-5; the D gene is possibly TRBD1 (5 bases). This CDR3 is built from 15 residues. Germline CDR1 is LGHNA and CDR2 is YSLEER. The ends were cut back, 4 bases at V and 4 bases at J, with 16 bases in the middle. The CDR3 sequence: CASSREAMGRETQYF. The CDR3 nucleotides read TGCGCCAGCAGCCGAGAAGCCATGGGGCGAGAGACCCAGTACTTC.

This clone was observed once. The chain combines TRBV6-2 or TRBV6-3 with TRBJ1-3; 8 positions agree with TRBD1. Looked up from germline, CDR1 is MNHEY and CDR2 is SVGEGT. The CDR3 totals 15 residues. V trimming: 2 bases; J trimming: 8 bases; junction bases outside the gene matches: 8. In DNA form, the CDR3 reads TGTGCCAGCAGTTACGACAGGGGAGTTGAGGACACCATATATTTT. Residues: CASSYDRGVEDTIYF.

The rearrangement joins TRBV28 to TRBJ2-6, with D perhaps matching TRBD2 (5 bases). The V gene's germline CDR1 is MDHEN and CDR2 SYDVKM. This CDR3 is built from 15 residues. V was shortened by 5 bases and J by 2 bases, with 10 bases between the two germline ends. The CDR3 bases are TGTGCCAGCAGTGGGAGCTCCGCTGGGGCCAACGTCCTGACTTTC. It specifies CASSGSSAGANVLTF.

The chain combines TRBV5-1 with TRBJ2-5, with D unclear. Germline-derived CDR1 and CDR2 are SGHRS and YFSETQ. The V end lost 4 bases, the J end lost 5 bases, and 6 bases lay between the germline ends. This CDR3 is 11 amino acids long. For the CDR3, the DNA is TGCGCCAGCAGCCGAACTGAGACCCAGTACTTC. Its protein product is CASSRTETQYF.

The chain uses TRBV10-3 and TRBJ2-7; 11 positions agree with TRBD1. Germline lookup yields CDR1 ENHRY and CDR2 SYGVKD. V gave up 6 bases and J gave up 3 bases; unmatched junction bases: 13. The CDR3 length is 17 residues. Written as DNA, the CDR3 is TGTGCCATCAGCCGGTTGGGGACCGGGACAGGGGGCTACGAGCAGTACTTC. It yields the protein CAISRLGTGTGGYEQYF.

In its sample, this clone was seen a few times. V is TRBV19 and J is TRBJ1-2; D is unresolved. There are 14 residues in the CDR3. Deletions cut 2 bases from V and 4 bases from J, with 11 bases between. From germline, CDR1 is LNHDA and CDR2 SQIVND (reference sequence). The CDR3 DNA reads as TGTGCCAGTAGTATATCCCCGGGAGGCTATGGCTACACCTTC. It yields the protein CASSISPGGYGYTF. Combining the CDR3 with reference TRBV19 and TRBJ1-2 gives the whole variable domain DGGITQSPKYLFRKEGQNVTLSCEQNLNHDAMYWYRQDPGQGLRLIYYSQIVNDFQKGDIAEGYSVSREKKESFPLTVTSAQKNPTAFYLCASSISPGGYGYTFGSGTRLTVV.

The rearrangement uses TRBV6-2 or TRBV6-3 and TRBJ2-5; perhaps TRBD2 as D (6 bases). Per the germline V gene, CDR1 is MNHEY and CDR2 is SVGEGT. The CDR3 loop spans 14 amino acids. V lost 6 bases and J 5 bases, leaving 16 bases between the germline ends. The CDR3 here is CASSPRRELETQYF. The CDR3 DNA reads TGTGCCAGCAGCCCCCGCCGGGAGCTCGAGACCCAGTACTTC.

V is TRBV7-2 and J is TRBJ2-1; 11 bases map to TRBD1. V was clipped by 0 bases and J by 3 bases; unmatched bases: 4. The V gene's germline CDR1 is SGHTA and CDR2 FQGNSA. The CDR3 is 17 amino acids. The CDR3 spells CASSLAPGTGGYNEQFF. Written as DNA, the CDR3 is TGTGCCAGCAGCTTAGCTCCCGGGACAGGGGGCTACAATGAGCAGTTCTTC.

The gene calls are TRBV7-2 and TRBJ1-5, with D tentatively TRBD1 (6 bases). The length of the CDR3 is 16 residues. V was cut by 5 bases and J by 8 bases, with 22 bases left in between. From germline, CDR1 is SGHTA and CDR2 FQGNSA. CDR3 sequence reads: CASSPLGGHLIEPQHF. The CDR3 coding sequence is TGTGCCAGCAGCCCTTTAGGGGGACACCTCATCGAGCCCCAGCATTTT.

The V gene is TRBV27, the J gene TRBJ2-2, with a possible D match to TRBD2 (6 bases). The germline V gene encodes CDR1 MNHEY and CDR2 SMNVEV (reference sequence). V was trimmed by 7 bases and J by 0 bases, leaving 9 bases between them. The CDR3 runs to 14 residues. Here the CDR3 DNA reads TGTGCCAGCACCTCTAGCGCGAACACCGGGGAGCTGTTTTTT. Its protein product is CASTSSANTGELFF.

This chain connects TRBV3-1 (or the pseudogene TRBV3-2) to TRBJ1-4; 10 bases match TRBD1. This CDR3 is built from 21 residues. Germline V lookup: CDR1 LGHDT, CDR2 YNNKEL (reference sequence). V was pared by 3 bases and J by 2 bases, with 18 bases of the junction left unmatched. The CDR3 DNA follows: TGTGCCAGCAGCCATGGGGTATTGATAGGGGACAGGGGTCGTACTAATGAAAAACTGTTTTTT. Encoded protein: CASSHGVLIGDRGRTNEKLFF.

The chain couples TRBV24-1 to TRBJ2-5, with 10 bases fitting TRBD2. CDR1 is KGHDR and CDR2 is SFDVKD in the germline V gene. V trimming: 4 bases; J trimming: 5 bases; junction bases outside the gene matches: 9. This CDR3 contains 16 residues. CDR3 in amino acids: CATSERAGGPRETQYF. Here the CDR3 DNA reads TGTGCCACCAGTGAAAGAGCGGGAGGGCCCCGGGAGACCCAGTACTTC.

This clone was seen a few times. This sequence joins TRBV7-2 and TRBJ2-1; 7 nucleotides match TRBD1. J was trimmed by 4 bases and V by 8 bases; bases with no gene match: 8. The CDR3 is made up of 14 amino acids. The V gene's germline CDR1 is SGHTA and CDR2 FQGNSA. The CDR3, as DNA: TGTGCCAGCCGAAGTCCGGGACAGTACAATGAGCAGTTCTTC. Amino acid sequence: CASRSPGQYNEQFF.

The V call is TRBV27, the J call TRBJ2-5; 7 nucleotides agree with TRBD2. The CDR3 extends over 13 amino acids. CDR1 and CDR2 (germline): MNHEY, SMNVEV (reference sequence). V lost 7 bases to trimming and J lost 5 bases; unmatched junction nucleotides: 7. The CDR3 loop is CASNQRGGETQYF. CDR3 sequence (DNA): TGTGCCAGCAATCAGCGGGGAGGGGAGACCCAGTACTTC.

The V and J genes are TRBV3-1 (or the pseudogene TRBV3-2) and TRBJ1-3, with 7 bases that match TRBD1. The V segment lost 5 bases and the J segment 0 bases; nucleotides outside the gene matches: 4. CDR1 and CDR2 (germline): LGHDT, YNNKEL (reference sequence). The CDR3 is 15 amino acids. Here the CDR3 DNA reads TGTGCCAGCAGCTCACAGGGGAGCTCTGGAAACACCATATATTTT. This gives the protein CASSSQGSSGNTIYF.

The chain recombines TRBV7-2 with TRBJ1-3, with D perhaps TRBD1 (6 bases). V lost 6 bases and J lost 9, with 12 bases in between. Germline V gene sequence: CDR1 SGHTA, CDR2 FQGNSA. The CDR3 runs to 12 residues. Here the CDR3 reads CASSPQGSTIYF. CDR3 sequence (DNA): TGTGCCAGCAGTCCTCAGGGGAGCACCATATATTTT.

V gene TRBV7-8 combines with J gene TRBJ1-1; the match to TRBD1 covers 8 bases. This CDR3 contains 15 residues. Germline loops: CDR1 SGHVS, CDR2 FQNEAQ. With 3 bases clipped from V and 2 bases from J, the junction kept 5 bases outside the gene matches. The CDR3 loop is CASSFPTGENTEAFF. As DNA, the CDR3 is TGTGCCAGCAGCTTCCCGACAGGGGAAAACACTGAAGCTTTCTTT.

CDR3 residues: CASSLLSRANTGELFF. The CDR3 nucleotides are TGTGCCAGCAGTTTGTTGTCCAGGGCGAACACCGGGGAGCTGTTTTTT. The chain uses TRBV28 and TRBJ2-2; possibly TRBD1 for D (5 bases). The ends were cut back, 3 bases at V and 0 bases at J, with 11 bases in the middle. The CDR3 is made up of 16 amino acids. Germline lookup yields CDR1 MDHEN and CDR2 SYDVKM.

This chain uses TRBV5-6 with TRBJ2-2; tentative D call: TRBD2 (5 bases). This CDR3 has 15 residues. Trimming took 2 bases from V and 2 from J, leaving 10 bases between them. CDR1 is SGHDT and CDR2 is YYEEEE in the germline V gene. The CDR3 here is CASSFGLANTGELFF. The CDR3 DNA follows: TGTGCCAGCAGCTTCGGCCTAGCAAACACCGGGGAGCTGTTTTTT.

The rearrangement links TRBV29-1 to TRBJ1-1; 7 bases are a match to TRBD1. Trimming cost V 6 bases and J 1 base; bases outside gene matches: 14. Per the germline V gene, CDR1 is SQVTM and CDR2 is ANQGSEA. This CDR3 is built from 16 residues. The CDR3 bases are TGCAGCGTCCGAAAACAGCCGGGACAGAAGAACACTGAAGCTTTCTTT. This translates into CSVRKQPGQKNTEAFF.

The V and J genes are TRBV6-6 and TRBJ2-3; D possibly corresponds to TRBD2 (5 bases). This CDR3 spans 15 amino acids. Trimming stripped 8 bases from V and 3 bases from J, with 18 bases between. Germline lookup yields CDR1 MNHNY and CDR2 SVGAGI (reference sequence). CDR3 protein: CASRLRESGTDTQYF. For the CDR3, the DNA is TGTGCCAGCCGCCTAAGAGAGTCGGGAACAGATACGCAGTATTTT.

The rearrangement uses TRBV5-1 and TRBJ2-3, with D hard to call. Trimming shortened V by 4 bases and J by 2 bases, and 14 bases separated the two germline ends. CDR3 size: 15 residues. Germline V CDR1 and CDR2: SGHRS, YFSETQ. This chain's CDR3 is CASSPPSTYTDTQYF. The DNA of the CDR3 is TGCGCCAGCAGCCCCCCCTCGACTTACACAGATACGCAGTATTTT.